The following is a TCR beta chain sequence with its context. Its specificity is unknown. This CDR3 is built from 14 residues. CDR1 is LNHDA, CDR2 SQIVND, per germline (reference sequence). Trimming shortened V by 7 bases and J by 3 bases, and 15 bases separated the two germline ends. The protocol was immunoSEQ multiplex PCR, while the TCRdb copy is restricted to in-frame clones and leaves out a portion. The table records under 400,000 clones, about nine tenths of them present only once. This record comes from a study of cytomegalovirus exposure and HLA in healthy donors. Study-wide context: Later analysis reported that the approximately 120 validation repertoires shared the platform of the 600 to 750 first-cohort repertoires.

Whole-study findings and limits: More than 150 TCR beta chains were listed as cytomegalovirus-associated.

The donors were members of the approximately 120-subject validation cohort (separate from the roughly 680-subject first cohort). Material: PBMCs. This chain uses TRBV19 with TRBJ1-1; D not certain. The source is a woman younger than 30 in good health and CMV-seronegative. The CDR3 DNA is TGTGCCAGTACCTTCGGGAGCAGTTACACTGAAGCTTTCTTT. Amino acids: CASTFGSSYTEAFF.